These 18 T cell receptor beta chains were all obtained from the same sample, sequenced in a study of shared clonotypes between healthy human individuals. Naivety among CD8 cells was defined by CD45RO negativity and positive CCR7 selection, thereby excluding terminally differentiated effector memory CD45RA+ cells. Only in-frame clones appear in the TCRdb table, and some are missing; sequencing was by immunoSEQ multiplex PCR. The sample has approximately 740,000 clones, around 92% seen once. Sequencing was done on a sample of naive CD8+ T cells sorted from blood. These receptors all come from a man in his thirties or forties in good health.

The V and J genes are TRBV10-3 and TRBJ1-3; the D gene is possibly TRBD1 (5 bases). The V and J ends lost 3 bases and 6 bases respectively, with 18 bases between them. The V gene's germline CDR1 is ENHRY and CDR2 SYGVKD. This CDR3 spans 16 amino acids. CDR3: CAISDKGTENLNTIYF. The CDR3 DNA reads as TGTGCCATCAGTGATAAAGGGACCGAAAACCTAAACACCATATATTTT.

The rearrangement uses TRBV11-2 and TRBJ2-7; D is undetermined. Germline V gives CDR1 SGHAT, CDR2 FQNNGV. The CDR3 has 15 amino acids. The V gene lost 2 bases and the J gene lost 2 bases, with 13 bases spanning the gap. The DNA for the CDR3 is TGTGCCAGCAGCTTATTCGGACCCCCCACCTACGAGCAGTACTTC. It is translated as CASSLFGPPTYEQYF.

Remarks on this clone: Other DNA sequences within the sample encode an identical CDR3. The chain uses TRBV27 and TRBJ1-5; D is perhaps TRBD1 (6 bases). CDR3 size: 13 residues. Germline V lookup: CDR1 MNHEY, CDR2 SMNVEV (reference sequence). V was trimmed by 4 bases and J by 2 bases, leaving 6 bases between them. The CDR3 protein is CASSYRGNQPQHF. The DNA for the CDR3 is TGTGCCAGCAGTTACAGGGGCAATCAGCCCCAGCATTTT.

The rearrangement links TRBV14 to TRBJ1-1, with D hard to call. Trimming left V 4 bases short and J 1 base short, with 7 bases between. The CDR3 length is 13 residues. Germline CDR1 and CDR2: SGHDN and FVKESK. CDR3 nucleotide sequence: TGTGCCAGCAGCCTGGTTAAGAACACTGAAGCTTTCTTT. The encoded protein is CASSLVKNTEAFF.

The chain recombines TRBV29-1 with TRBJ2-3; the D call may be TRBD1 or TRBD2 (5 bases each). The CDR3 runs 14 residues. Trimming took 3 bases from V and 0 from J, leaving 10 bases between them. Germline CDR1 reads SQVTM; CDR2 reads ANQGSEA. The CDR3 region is CSVDFWGSTDTQYF. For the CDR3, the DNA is TGCAGCGTTGATTTTTGGGGGAGCACAGATACGCAGTATTTT.

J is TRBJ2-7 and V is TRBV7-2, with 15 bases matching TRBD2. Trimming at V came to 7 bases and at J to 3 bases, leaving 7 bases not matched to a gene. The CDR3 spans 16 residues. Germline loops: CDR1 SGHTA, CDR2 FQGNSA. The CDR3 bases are TGTGCCAGCAACCCGGGACTAGCGGGAGGTTACTACGAGCAGTACTTC. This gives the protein CASNPGLAGGYYEQYF.

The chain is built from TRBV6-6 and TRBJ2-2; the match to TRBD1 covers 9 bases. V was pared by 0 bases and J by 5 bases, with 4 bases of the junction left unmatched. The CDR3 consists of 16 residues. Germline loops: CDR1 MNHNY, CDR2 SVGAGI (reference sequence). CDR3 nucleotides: TGTGCCAGCAGTTACTCCCGGGACAGGGTAACCGGGGAGCTGTTTTTT. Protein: CASSYSRDRVTGELFF.

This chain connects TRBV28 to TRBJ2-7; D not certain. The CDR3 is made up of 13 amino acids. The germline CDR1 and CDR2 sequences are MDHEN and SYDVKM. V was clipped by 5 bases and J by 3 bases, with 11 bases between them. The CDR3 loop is CASSDWKNYEQYF. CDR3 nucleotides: TGTGCCAGCAGTGATTGGAAAAACTACGAGCAGTACTTC. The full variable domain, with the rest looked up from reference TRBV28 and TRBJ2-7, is DVKVTQSSRYLVKRTGEKVFLECVQDMDHENMFWYRQDPGLGLRLIYFSYDVKMKEKGDIPEGYSVSREKKERFSLILESASTNQTSMYLCASSDWKNYEQYFGPGTRLTVT.

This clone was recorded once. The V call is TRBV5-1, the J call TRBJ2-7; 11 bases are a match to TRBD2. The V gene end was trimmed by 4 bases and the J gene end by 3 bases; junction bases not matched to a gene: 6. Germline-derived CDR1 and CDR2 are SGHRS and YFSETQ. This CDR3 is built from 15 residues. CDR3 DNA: TGCGCCAGCAGCCCGCAACTAGCGGGAGTCTACGAGCAGTACTTC. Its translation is CASSPQLAGVYEQYF.

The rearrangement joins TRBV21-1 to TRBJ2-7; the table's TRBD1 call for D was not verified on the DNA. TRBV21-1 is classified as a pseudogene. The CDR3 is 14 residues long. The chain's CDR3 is CASSNRATGAEQYF. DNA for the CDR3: TGTGCCAGCAGCAACCGGGCCACAGGTGCCGAGCAGTACTTC.

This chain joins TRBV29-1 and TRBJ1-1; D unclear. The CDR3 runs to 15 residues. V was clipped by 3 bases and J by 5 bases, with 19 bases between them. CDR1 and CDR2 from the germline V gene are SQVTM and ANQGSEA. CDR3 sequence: CSVDGSPRSVTEAFF. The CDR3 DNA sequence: TGCAGCGTTGATGGGTCTCCAAGGAGCGTGACTGAAGCTTTCTTT.

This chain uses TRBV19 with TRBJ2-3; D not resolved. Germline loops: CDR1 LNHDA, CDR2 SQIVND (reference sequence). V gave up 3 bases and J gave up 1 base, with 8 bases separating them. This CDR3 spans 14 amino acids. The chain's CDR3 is CASSIVLGTDTQYF. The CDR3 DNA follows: TGTGCCAGTAGTATCGTGCTAGGCACAGATACGCAGTATTTT.

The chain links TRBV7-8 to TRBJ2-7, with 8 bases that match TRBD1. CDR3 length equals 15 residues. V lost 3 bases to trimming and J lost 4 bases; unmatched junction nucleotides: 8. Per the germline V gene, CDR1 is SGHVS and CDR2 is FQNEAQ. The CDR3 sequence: CASSFSTGGTYEQYF. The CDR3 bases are TGTGCCAGCAGCTTTTCAACAGGGGGTACTTACGAGCAGTACTTC.

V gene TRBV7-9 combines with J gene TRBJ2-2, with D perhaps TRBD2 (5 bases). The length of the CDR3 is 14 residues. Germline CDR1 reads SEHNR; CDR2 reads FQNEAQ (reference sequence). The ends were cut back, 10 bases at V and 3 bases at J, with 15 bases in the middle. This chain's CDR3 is CATREGVDTGELFF. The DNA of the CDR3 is TGTGCCACCCGAGAGGGAGTTGACACCGGGGAGCTGTTTTTT.

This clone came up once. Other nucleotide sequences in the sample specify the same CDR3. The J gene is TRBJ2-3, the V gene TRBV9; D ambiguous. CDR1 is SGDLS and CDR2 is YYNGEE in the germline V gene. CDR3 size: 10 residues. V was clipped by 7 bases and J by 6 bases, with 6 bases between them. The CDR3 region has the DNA TGTGCCAGCTCTGGCGATACGCAGTATTTT. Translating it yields CASSGDTQYF.

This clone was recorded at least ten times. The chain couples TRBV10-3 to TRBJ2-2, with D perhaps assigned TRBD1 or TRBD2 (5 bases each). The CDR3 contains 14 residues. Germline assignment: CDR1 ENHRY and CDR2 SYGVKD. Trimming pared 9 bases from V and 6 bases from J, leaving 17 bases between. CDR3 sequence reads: CAIGDVGAPGELFF. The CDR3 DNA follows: TGTGCCATTGGGGACGTCGGCGCGCCCGGGGAGCTGTTTTTT.

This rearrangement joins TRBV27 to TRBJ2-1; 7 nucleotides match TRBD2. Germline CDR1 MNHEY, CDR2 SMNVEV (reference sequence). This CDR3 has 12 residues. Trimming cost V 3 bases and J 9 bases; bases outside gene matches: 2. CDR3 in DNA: TGTGCCAGCAGTTTCGGGGGGACTGAGCAGTTCTTC. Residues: CASSFGGTEQFF.

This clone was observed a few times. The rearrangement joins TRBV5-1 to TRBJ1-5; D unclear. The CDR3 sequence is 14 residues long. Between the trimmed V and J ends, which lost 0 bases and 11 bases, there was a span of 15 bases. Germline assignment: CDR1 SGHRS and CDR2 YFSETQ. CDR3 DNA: TGCGCCAGCAGCTTGGTGGTCCTTTGGAGGGCCCAGCATTTT. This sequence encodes CASSLVVLWRAQHF.